The 3 T cell receptor beta chains listed next were all sequenced from one sample in a study of T cell changes during pregnancy in multiple sclerosis. Measured with immunoSEQ multiplex PCR; TCRdb has only the in-frame clones, and not every one. The sample records around 40,000 clones, about 90% being singletons. The specimen was CD4+ T cells from peripheral blood mononuclear cells, collected in the second trimester of pregnancy. These receptors were obtained from a female donor in good health, enrolled as a control in a pregnancy study.

V gene TRBV30 combines with J gene TRBJ2-5; TRBD2 matches 10 bases. CDR3 size: 13 residues. Trimming at V came to 3 bases and at J to 7 bases, leaving 5 bases not matched to a gene. Germline V CDR1 and CDR2: GTSNPN, SVGIG (reference sequence). CDR3 nucleotides: TGTGCCTGGAGAGAAGCGGGAGGGCCGACCCAGTACTTC. Its protein is CAWREAGGPTQYF.

The gene calls are TRBV5-1 and TRBJ1-6; 7 nucleotides match TRBD1. The CDR3 totals 16 residues. Trimming at V came to 3 bases and at J to 7 bases, leaving 10 bases not matched to a gene. Germline V gene lookup returns CDR1 SGHRS and CDR2 YFSETQ. In DNA, the CDR3 is TGCGCCAGCAGCTCGGGACAGCCTGGAAGGAATTCACCCCTCCACTTT. This codes for CASSSGQPGRNSPLHF.

The chain recombines TRBV5-1 with TRBJ2-3, with 8 positions matching TRBD1. The CDR3 sequence is 13 residues long. With V trimmed by 7 bases and J by 2 bases, 3 bases remained unmatched. Per the germline V gene, CDR1 is SGHRS and CDR2 is YFSETQ. The CDR3 region is CASWTGYTDTQYF. In nucleotides, the CDR3 is TGCGCCAGCTGGACAGGGTACACAGATACGCAGTATTTT.